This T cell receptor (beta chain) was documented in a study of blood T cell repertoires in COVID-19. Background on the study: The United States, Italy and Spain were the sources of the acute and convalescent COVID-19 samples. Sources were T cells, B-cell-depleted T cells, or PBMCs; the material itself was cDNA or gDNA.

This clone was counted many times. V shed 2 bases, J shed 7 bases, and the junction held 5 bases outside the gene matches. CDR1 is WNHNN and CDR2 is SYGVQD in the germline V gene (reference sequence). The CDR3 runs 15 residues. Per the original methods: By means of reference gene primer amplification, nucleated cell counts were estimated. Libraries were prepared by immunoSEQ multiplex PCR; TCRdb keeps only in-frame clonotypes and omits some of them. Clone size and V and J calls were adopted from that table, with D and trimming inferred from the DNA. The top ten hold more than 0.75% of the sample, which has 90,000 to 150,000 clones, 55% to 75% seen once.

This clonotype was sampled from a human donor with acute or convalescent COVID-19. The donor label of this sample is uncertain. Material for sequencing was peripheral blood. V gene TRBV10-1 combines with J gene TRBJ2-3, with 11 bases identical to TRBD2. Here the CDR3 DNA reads TGCGCCAGCAGTGAGGCTAGCGGGGGGTTCAATACGCAGTATTTT. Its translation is CASSEASGGFNTQYF.